This T cell receptor beta chain was observed in a study of chemoradiotherapy in HPV16-positive cancers. This table comes from immunoSEQ multiplex PCR, and its TCRdb copy is limited to in-frame clones, with some not included. The data show 2,500 to 3,500 clones, roughly 90% seen once. Germline CDR1 LNHDA, CDR2 SQIVND (reference sequence). The CDR3 length is 14 residues. The V and J ends lost 10 bases and 1 base respectively, with 16 bases between them. This TCR derives from a human donor with HPV-associated anogenital cancer. Source: tumor tissue, taken from a patient who underwent chemoradiotherapy. The chain couples TRBV19 to TRBJ1-2, with D perhaps matching TRBD1 (6 bases). The CDR3 sequence: CATAGTLHNYGYTF. Written as DNA, the CDR3 is TGTGCCACCGCCGGGACACTTCATAACTATGGCTACACCTTC.